The entry below describes one T cell receptor (beta chain). The entry originates in a study of technical replicates of blood from several donors. The germline V and J ends were trimmed by 0 bases and 5 bases, with 11 bases remaining between them. The CDR3 length is 14 residues. Germline V gene data show CDR1 as SQVTM and CDR2 as ANQGSEA. TCRdb's copy holds only in-frame clones and misses some; the assay was immunoSEQ multiplex PCR. The table has under 65,000 clones, 90% to 95% seen once. The TCR originated in a human donor in good health. Some clones in this sample may be carry-over from other donors' samples. Specimen: PBMCs. The rearrangement uses TRBV29-1 and TRBJ1-3, with unresolved D. CDR3 coding DNA: TGCAGCGTTGAAGAGACGAGGGCCCGAAACACCATATATTTT. Translated: CSVEETRARNTIYF.